The 21 T cell receptor beta chains below were found in one sample sequenced in a study of blood T cell repertoires in COVID-19. TCRdb's copy holds only in-frame clones and misses some; the assay was immunoSEQ multiplex PCR. The sample records nearly 250,000 clones, around 86% being singletons. The material sequenced was peripheral blood. The receptor source for this set is a woman of 80 years or more with COVID-19, enrolled during active disease.

The V and J genes are TRBV5-1 and TRBJ2-6, with a weak D call TRBD2 (5 bases). CDR1 SGHRS and CDR2 YFSETQ come from the germline V gene. This CDR3 is built from 15 residues. V lost 4 bases, J lost 0 bases, and 8 bases lay in between. The CDR3 protein is CASSIGSSGANVLTF. CDR3 sequence (DNA): TGCGCCAGCAGCATTGGGAGCTCTGGGGCCAACGTCCTGACTTTC.

The chain has TRBV5-1 and TRBJ2-5, with 9 bases that match TRBD2. V trimming: 6 bases; J trimming: 5 bases; junction bases outside the gene matches: 17. The germline CDR1 and CDR2 sequences are SGHRS and YFSETQ. This CDR3 has 17 residues. The CDR3 region is CASTSGELAGPGETQYF. DNA for the CDR3: TGCGCCAGCACCTCCGGGGAACTAGCGGGTCCTGGGGAGACCCAGTACTTC.

The chain is built from TRBV7-2 and TRBJ1-1; possible D gene TRBD1, 5 bases. Per germline, CDR1 SGHTA and CDR2 FQGNSA. The ends were cut back, 3 bases at V and 8 bases at J, with 13 bases in the middle. This CDR3 has 13 residues. CDR3 sequence reads: CASSFGGGTEAFF. For the CDR3, the DNA is TGTGCCAGCAGCTTCGGAGGCGGGACCGAAGCTTTCTTT.

The chain uses TRBV6-5 and TRBJ1-1; D uncertain. This CDR3 comprises 16 residues. V lost 0 bases and J lost 5, with 16 bases in between. Germline-derived CDR1 and CDR2 are MNHEY and SVGAGI. The CDR3 nucleotides are TGTGCCAGCAGTTACTCGACCGGGTTGGGAGTGACTGAAGCTTTCTTT. Translated: CASSYSTGLGVTEAFF.

This clone was found a few times. The chain joins TRBV6-5 to TRBJ1-5; 7 positions agree with TRBD1. The CDR3 is 16 amino acids. Germline CDR1 reads MNHEY; CDR2 reads SVGAGI. J gave up 3 bases and V 2 bases, and 7 bases lay outside the gene matches. The CDR3 DNA follows: TGTGCCAGCAGTTACGCTTCTAGGGGGCACAATCAGCCCCAGCATTTT. This sequence encodes CASSYASRGHNQPQHF.

The gene calls are TRBV5-1 and TRBJ2-7; 9 bases align to TRBD2. Looked up from germline, CDR1 is SGHRS and CDR2 is YFSETQ. The junction had 10 bases not matched to a gene; V was cut back by 0 bases and J by 6 bases. This CDR3 is built from 16 residues. The CDR3 loop is CASSLGLAGGQSEQYF. The CDR3 bases are TGCGCCAGCAGCTTGGGCCTGGCGGGGGGGCAAAGCGAGCAGTACTTC. Full variable domain (missing parts from reference TRBV5-1 and TRBJ2-7): KAGVTQTPRYLIKTRGQQVTLSCSPISGHRSVSWYQQTPGQGLQFLFEYFSETQRNKGNFPGRFSGRQFSNSRSEMNVSTLELGDSALYLCASSLGLAGGQSEQYFGPGTRLTVT.

This rearrangement joins TRBV30 to TRBJ1-5; TRBD1 might be the D (5 bases). V dropped 4 bases and J dropped 2 bases, with 24 bases sitting between them. Germline V gene data show CDR1 as GTSNPN and CDR2 as SVGIG (reference sequence). The CDR3 totals 18 residues. CDR3 sequence: CAWTAGTSSRGGNQPQHF. The CDR3 DNA reads as TGTGCCTGGACTGCCGGGACTTCCAGTCGGGGGGGCAATCAGCCCCAGCATTTT.

The chain carries TRBV6-5 and TRBJ1-1; D unresolved. CDR3 length: 14 amino acids. Trimming removed 7 bases from V and 7 bases from J, with 19 bases in between. Germline values: CDR1 MNHEY, CDR2 SVGAGI. The CDR3 DNA reads TGTGCCAGCACCCGAGAACTAGCCCGGGATGAAGCTTTCTTT. It encodes CASTRELARDEAFF.

CDR3 region: CASSPGTGTNQPQHF. The DNA of the CDR3 is TGCGCCAGCAGCCCTGGGACAGGGACAAATCAGCCCCAGCATTTT. V usage is TRBV5-1 and J usage is TRBJ1-5; 9 positions match TRBD1. In germline, CDR1 is SGHRS, CDR2 YFSETQ. Losses at the gene ends were 4 bases for V and 4 bases for J; bases not matched to a gene: 6. This CDR3 is 15 amino acids long. Full variable domain (outside the CDR3, taken from reference TRBV5-1 and TRBJ1-5): KAGVTQTPRYLIKTRGQQVTLSCSPISGHRSVSWYQQTPGQGLQFLFEYFSETQRNKGNFPGRFSGRQFSNSRSEMNVSTLELGDSALYLCASSPGTGTNQPQHFGDGTRLSIL.

This clone was counted a single time. The chain recombines TRBV7-2 with TRBJ1-4; 7 positions match TRBD1. The CDR3 sequence is 15 residues long. V shed 1 base, J shed 4 bases, and the junction held 3 bases outside the gene matches. Per germline, CDR1 SGHTA and CDR2 FQGNSA. The CDR3 sequence is CASSLGGGGNEKLFF. The CDR3 DNA reads as TGTGCCAGCAGCTTAGGAGGGGGCGGTAATGAAAAACTGTTTTTT.

This chain links TRBV28 with TRBJ2-7, with D maybe TRBD1 (5 bases). Germline V lookup: CDR1 MDHEN, CDR2 SYDVKM. The V gene lost 0 bases and the J gene lost 0 bases, with 15 bases spanning the gap. The CDR3 consists of 17 residues. The CDR3 is CASSLWESSQGSYEQYF. CDR3 in DNA: TGTGCCAGCAGTTTATGGGAAAGCTCCCAGGGCTCCTACGAGCAGTACTTC.

The V call is TRBV28, the J call TRBJ1-6; maybe TRBD1 (5 bases). CDR3 length: 14 residues. The V gene's germline CDR1 is MDHEN and CDR2 SYDVKM. V lost 4 bases and J lost 9, with 13 bases in between. As DNA, the CDR3 is TGTGCCAGCAGTTCGCTTGGGGGGAGTTCACCCCTCCACTTT. It specifies CASSSLGGSSPLHF.

This chain uses TRBV5-1 with TRBJ2-1; perhaps TRBD2 as D (7 bases). The CDR3 consists of 15 residues. The germline gives CDR1 SGHRS, CDR2 YFSETQ. Trimming removed 7 bases from V and 8 bases from J, with 22 bases in between. CDR3 protein: CASYSPGGPSDEQFF. CDR3 sequence (DNA): TGCGCCAGCTACTCCCCCGGGGGGCCGAGTGATGAGCAGTTCTTC. Together with reference TRBV5-1 and TRBJ2-1, the CDR3 gives the full variable domain: KAGVTQTPRYLIKTRGQQVTLSCSPISGHRSVSWYQQTPGQGLQFLFEYFSETQRNKGNFPGRFSGRQFSNSRSEMNVSTLELGDSALYLCASYSPGGPSDEQFFGPGTRLTVL.

The V and J genes are TRBV6-5 and TRBJ2-3; D call uncertain. Trimming shortened V by 8 bases and J by 5 bases, and 17 bases separated the two germline ends. CDR3 length equals 14 residues. Germline values: CDR1 MNHEY, CDR2 SVGAGI. The CDR3 spells CASGRAHLVDTQYF. CDR3 sequence (DNA): TGTGCCAGCGGTAGAGCGCATCTAGTAGATACGCAGTATTTT.

This sequence joins TRBV11-2 and TRBJ1-3, with TRBD1 matching over 7 bases. This CDR3 spans 15 amino acids. Germline V gives CDR1 SGHAT, CDR2 FQNNGV. Germline trimming cut 6 bases from V and 0 bases from J; bases unmatched to any gene: 5. CDR3 region: CASSRQGGSGNTIYF. For the CDR3, the DNA is TGTGCCAGCAGTCGACAGGGTGGCTCTGGAAACACCATATATTTT.

The J gene is TRBJ2-1, the V gene TRBV15; TRBD1 matches 9 bases. Germline CDR1 is LNHNV and CDR2 is YYDKDF (reference sequence). With 0 bases clipped from V and 8 bases from J, the junction kept 11 bases outside the gene matches. The CDR3 has 17 amino acids. The CDR3 nucleotides read TGTGCCACCAGCAGAGAGACCGGGACAGGGACGAGGGATGAGCAGTTCTTC. Translated, it gives CATSRETGTGTRDEQFF. Based on the CDR3 plus reference TRBV15 and TRBJ2-1, the full variable domain is DAMVIQNPRYQVTQFGKPVTLSCSQTLNHNVMYWYQQKSSQAPKLLFHYYDKDFNNEADTPDNFQSRRPNTSFCFLDIRSPGLGDTAMYLCATSRETGTGTRDEQFFGPGTRLTVL.

This clone was seen a few times. V usage is TRBV5-1 and J usage is TRBJ2-5; 7 nucleotides align to TRBD1. CDR1 is SGHRS and CDR2 is YFSETQ in the germline V gene. V gave up 1 base and J gave up 1 base; unmatched junction bases: 1. The CDR3 sequence is 14 residues long. Here the CDR3 reads CASSLKGAQETQYF. CDR3 DNA sequence: TGCGCCAGCAGCTTGAAGGGGGCCCAAGAGACCCAGTACTTC.

This clone was picked up a small number of times. The J gene is TRBJ1-1, the V gene TRBV5-1; no clear D. The CDR3 length is 13 residues. With 5 bases removed from V and 0 bases from J, the gap between germline ends came to 8 bases. Per germline, CDR1 SGHRS and CDR2 YFSETQ. The CDR3 here is CASRSTLNTEAFF. The CDR3, as DNA: TGCGCCAGCAGGTCGACATTGAACACTGAAGCTTTCTTT. The variable domain in full, with the rest retrieved from reference TRBV5-1 and TRBJ1-1, is KAGVTQTPRYLIKTRGQQVTLSCSPISGHRSVSWYQQTPGQGLQFLFEYFSETQRNKGNFPGRFSGRQFSNSRSEMNVSTLELGDSALYLCASRSTLNTEAFFGQGTRLTVV.

V is TRBV18 and J is TRBJ2-3, with a possible D match to TRBD1 (6 bases). V was shortened by 3 bases and J by 4 bases, with 11 bases between the two germline ends. The CDR3 consists of 14 residues. Per germline, CDR1 KGHSH and CDR2 LQKENI. DNA of the CDR3: TGTGCCAGCTCACCCAGGGGTTTTGCAGATACGCAGTATTTT. As protein: CASSPRGFADTQYF.

The chain uses TRBV7-9 and TRBJ2-4; no firm D call. Germline lookup yields CDR1 SEHNR and CDR2 FQNEAQ (reference sequence). CDR3 length: 13 residues. V was clipped by 1 base and J by 4 bases, with 5 bases between them. CDR3 sequence reads: CASSLGEKNIQYF. The CDR3 DNA is TGTGCCAGCAGCTTAGGAGAGAAAAACATTCAGTACTTC.

The gene calls are TRBV10-3 and TRBJ1-2, with D tentatively TRBD1 (5 bases). Germline V gene sequence: CDR1 ENHRY, CDR2 SYGVKD. Deletions cut 4 bases from V and 4 bases from J, with 7 bases between. The CDR3 runs to 12 residues. The CDR3 loop reads CAISGGGYGYTF. CDR3 nucleotide sequence: TGTGCCATCAGTGGGGGGGGCTATGGCTACACCTTC.